These 6 T cell receptor beta chains were sequenced from one sample in a study of cytomegalovirus exposure and HLA in healthy donors. The PCR made use of 60 Vbeta and 13 Jbeta primers. The table came from immunoSEQ multiplex PCR; TCRdb's copy has only in-frame clones and leaves some out. The table records 150,000 to 200,000 clones, 65% to 80% of them present only once. The source material was PBMCs. The receptors derive from a woman between 45 and 65 years old in good health and CMV-seropositive.

The chain combines TRBV27 with TRBJ2-3; TRBD2 agrees at 8 bases. V gave up 2 bases and J gave up 1 base; unmatched junction bases: 11. Per the germline V gene, CDR1 is MNHEY and CDR2 is SMNVEV (reference sequence). This CDR3 is built from 18 residues. The CDR3 DNA reads as TGTGCCAGCAGTTTAGAATCTTTGACGGGAGGGCGCACAGATACGCAGTATTTT. This gives the protein CASSLESLTGGRTDTQYF.

V gene TRBV18 combines with J gene TRBJ2-7, with 8 bases aligning to TRBD1. After removal of 3 bases from V and 0 bases from J, the junction contained 4 bases not matched to a gene. Per the germline V gene, CDR1 is KGHSH and CDR2 is LQKENI. This CDR3 is built from 15 residues. Here the CDR3 reads CASSPRTGSSYEQYF. DNA for the CDR3: TGTGCCAGCTCACCCCGGACAGGGTCCTCCTACGAGCAGTACTTC.

The V and J genes are TRBV7-2 and TRBJ2-3; the D is unclear. CDR3 length equals 15 residues. The germline V gene encodes CDR1 SGHTA and CDR2 FQGNSA. Trimming cost V 1 base and J 0 bases, with 8 bases left between them. The CDR3 DNA follows: TGTGCCAGCAGCTTAGAGTGGCAGAGCACAGATACGCAGTATTTT. It specifies CASSLEWQSTDTQYF. The variable domain in full, with the rest retrieved from reference TRBV7-2 and TRBJ2-3, is GAGVSQSPSNKVTEKGKDVELRCDPISGHTALYWYRQSLGQGLEFLIYFQGNSAPDKSGLPSDRFSAERTGGSVSTLTIQRTQQEDSAVYLCASSLEWQSTDTQYFGPGTRLTVL.

The chain recombines TRBV27 with TRBJ1-2; no reliable D call. Germline CDR1 reads MNHEY; CDR2 reads SMNVEV (reference sequence). V lost 4 bases, J lost 8 bases, and 14 bases lay in between. The CDR3 loop spans 13 amino acids. The CDR3 loop reads CASSSRVSGGYTF. CDR3 nucleotide sequence: TGTGCCAGCAGTTCACGGGTGTCGGGAGGCTACACCTTC.

The chain recombines TRBV10-3 with TRBJ2-7; no reliable D call. Looked up from germline, CDR1 is ENHRY and CDR2 is SYGVKD. Trimming cost V 1 base and J 0 bases, with 7 bases left between them. There are 14 residues in the CDR3. The CDR3 region has the DNA TGTGCCATCAGTGAGTTGTCAGTCTCCTACGAGCAGTACTTC. Its protein is CAISELSVSYEQYF.

The gene calls are TRBV5-4 and TRBJ2-2; 7 bases map to TRBD1. This CDR3 spans 15 amino acids. Germline-derived CDR1 and CDR2 are SGHNT and YYREEE (reference sequence). Losses at the gene ends were 3 bases for V and 4 bases for J; bases not matched to a gene: 6. The CDR3 loop is CASSSRTGITGELFF. CDR3 in DNA: TGTGCCAGCAGCTCTCGGACAGGTATCACCGGGGAGCTGTTTTTT.